This entry lists 18 T cell receptor beta chains sequenced from one sample in a study of memory CD4+ T cells and cytomegalovirus serostatus. Single viable CD3+CD4+CD8-CD45RO+ cells were sorted as the memory CD4+ T cells. TCRdb's table, derived via immunoSEQ multiplex PCR, lists solely in-frame clones and lacks some. The profile shows roughly 40,000 clones, around 80% of them singletons. The sample comprised memory CD4+ T cells from blood. The origin of the receptors is an adult in good health and CMV-seronegative.

V usage is TRBV15 and J usage is TRBJ2-5; TRBD1 aligns across 8 bases. The CDR3 length is 15 residues. Germline CDR1 and CDR2: LNHNV and YYDKDF (reference sequence). J lost 1 base, V lost 1 base, and 2 bases had no gene match. The CDR3 DNA follows: TGTGCCACCAGCAGAGCCGGGACAGGCCAAGAGACCCAGTACTTC. Translating gives CATSRAGTGQETQYF. The full variable domain, in which reference TRBV15 and TRBJ2-5 provide the parts outside the CDR3, is DAMVIQNPRYQVTQFGKPVTLSCSQTLNHNVMYWYQQKSSQAPKLLFHYYDKDFNNEADTPDNFQSRRPNTSFCFLDIRSPGLGDTAMYLCATSRAGTGQETQYFGPGTRLLVL.

A few counts support this clone. The chain couples TRBV4-2 to TRBJ1-2; D might be TRBD1 (6 bases). The CDR3 has 13 residues. Trimming removed 4 bases at V and 7 bases at J, with 13 bases between. Germline V CDR1 and CDR2: LGHNA, YNFKEQ. CDR3 sequence: CASSPLTGAGYTF. The CDR3 nucleotides are TGTGCCAGCAGCCCCCTGACAGGTGCTGGCTACACCTTC.

V and J are TRBV10-1 and TRBJ2-7; 7 bases map to TRBD2. The CDR3 consists of 13 residues. Trimming took 5 bases from V and 2 from J; bases not matched to a gene: 3. Germline loops: CDR1 WNHNN, CDR2 SYGVQD (reference sequence). The CDR3 spells CASSRAGTYEQYF. Here the CDR3 DNA reads TGCGCCAGCAGTCGAGCGGGAACCTACGAGCAGTACTTC.

V is TRBV2 and J is TRBJ2-5, with D perhaps matching TRBD1 (6 bases). The tail of the sequence fits TRBJ2-7 better, so the J call may be wrong. This CDR3 has 12 amino acids. Looked up from germline, CDR1 is SNHLY and CDR2 is FYNNEI. In nucleotides, the CDR3 is TGTGCCAGCGGCATACAGGGCTACGAGCAGTACTTC. It is translated as CASGIQGYEQYF.

J is TRBJ2-7 and V is TRBV11-3; possible D gene TRBD2, 5 bases. The CDR3 totals 12 residues. Germline CDR1 SGHNT, CDR2 YENEEA. Trimming removed 5 bases at V and 3 bases at J, with 8 bases between. CDR3 region: CASSPRDYEQYF. The DNA for the CDR3 is TGTGCCAGCAGCCCCCGGGACTACGAGCAGTACTTC.

The chain employs TRBV5-4 and TRBJ2-1; D is unclear. This CDR3 has 13 amino acids. V was clipped by 7 bases and J by 7 bases, with 15 bases between them. Germline lookup yields CDR1 SGHNT and CDR2 YYREEE (reference sequence). CDR3 nucleotides: TGTGCCAGCGGCTACTCGGAAGGAAATGAGCAGTTCTTC. Translating it yields CASGYSEGNEQFF.

As DNA, the CDR3 is TGTGCCAGCACCCCAATTTCATCTGGGGCCAACGTCCTGACTTTC. Its protein product is CASTPISSGANVLTF. The rearrangement joins TRBV2 to TRBJ2-6; D gene uncertain. V lost 7 bases to trimming and J lost 1 base, with 11 bases between them. Germline V gives CDR1 SNHLY, CDR2 FYNNEI. The CDR3 is made up of 15 amino acids.

This clone came up a few times. The chain links TRBV19 to TRBJ1-2; D is possibly TRBD1 (6 bases). This CDR3 comprises 13 residues. Trimming took off 1 base at V and 12 bases at J, with 15 bases between the two ends. Per germline, CDR1 LNHDA and CDR2 SQIVND (reference sequence). CDR3 loop: CASSIGGGQGNTF. The CDR3 nucleotides are TGTGCCAGTAGTATAGGGGGGGGGCAAGGTAACACCTTC.

The chain recombines TRBV5-1 with TRBJ1-1; 8 nucleotides line up with TRBD1. Unmatched junction bases numbered 7, after V lost 6 bases and J lost 0 bases. The germline gives CDR1 SGHRS, CDR2 YFSETQ. The CDR3 totals 15 residues. The CDR3 reads CASTLTTGVNTEAFF. The CDR3, as DNA: TGCGCCAGCACCCTCACGACAGGGGTGAACACTGAAGCTTTCTTT.

V is TRBV5-1 and J is TRBJ2-7; D remains ambiguous. This CDR3 contains 12 residues. The V end was cut by 4 bases, the J end by 6 bases, with 11 bases between. Germline V CDR1 and CDR2: SGHRS, YFSETQ. The CDR3 spells CASSPGPGEQYF. The CDR3 nucleotides read TGCGCCAGCAGCCCTGGTCCGGGCGAGCAGTACTTC.

The chain joins TRBV11-2 to TRBJ1-3; TRBD1 might be the D (6 bases). The CDR3 loop spans 16 amino acids. Germline V gene lookup returns CDR1 SGHAT and CDR2 FQNNGV. Trimming cost V 5 bases and J 0 bases, with 14 bases left between them. This CDR3 reads CASSPRGTFSGNTIYF. The CDR3 nucleotides are TGTGCCAGCAGCCCAAGAGGGACATTCTCTGGAAACACCATATATTTT.

The V and J genes are TRBV30 and TRBJ2-1; D not certain. V lost 2 bases and J lost 9, with 8 bases in between. Looked up from germline, CDR1 is GTSNPN and CDR2 is SVGIG (reference sequence). This CDR3 has 11 amino acids. The CDR3 DNA is TGTGCCTGGAGTTTGCGTGGTGAGCAGTTCTTC. Protein sequence: CAWSLRGEQFF.

This clone was counted only a few times. The J gene is TRBJ2-5, the V gene TRBV10-1, with no clear D. Germline values: CDR1 WNHNN, CDR2 SYGVQD (reference sequence). The V gene lost 6 bases and the J gene lost 5 bases, with 7 bases spanning the gap. CDR3 length: 11 residues. The CDR3 is CASSPWETQYF. The CDR3 DNA is TGCGCCAGCAGCCCATGGGAGACCCAGTACTTC.

The chain combines TRBV6-1 with TRBJ2-5; TRBD2 matches at 7 bases. This CDR3 has 12 residues. The germline V gene encodes CDR1 MNHNS and CDR2 SASEGT. With 8 bases clipped from V and 5 bases from J, the junction kept 5 bases outside the gene matches. The DNA for the CDR3 is TGTGCCAGCGGGAGGGTGGGTGAGACCCAGTACTTC. It translates to CASGRVGETQYF.

The rearrangement uses TRBV7-2 and TRBJ2-1, with TRBD2 matching 13 bases. Trimming at V came to 5 bases and at J to 7 bases, leaving 8 bases not matched to a gene. Germline-derived CDR1 and CDR2 are SGHTA and FQGNSA. This CDR3 region has 16 residues. The DNA of the CDR3 is TGTGCCAGCAGCATATGGACTAGCGGGAGCGGAAATGAGCAGTTCTTC. Amino acids: CASSIWTSGSGNEQFF.

This clone was picked up a small number of times. CDR3 sequence (DNA): TGCGCCAGCAGCCTAGGACAGGGGAGAAGGAACACTGAAGCTTTCTTT. As protein: CASSLGQGRRNTEAFF. J is TRBJ1-1 and V is TRBV4-1; TRBD1 matches 9 bases. Germline-derived CDR1 and CDR2 are MGHRA and YSYEKL. CDR3 size: 16 residues. With V trimmed by 4 bases and J by 1 base, 7 bases remained unmatched.

V is TRBV18 and J is TRBJ2-7; 7 positions match TRBD2. This CDR3 has 17 amino acids. CDR1 and CDR2 (germline): KGHSH, LQKENI. V dropped 5 bases and J dropped 3; count of bases not matched to a gene: 16. CDR3 bases: TGTGCCAGCTCAGCTCCCTCCTACGGCGGGAGAGTCTACGAGCAGTACTTC. Amino acids: CASSAPSYGGRVYEQYF. The entire variable domain, with the rest obtained from reference TRBV18 and TRBJ2-7, is as follows: NAGVMQNPRHLVRRRGQEARLRCSPMKGHSHVYWYRQLPEEGLKFMVYLQKENIIDESGMPKERFSAEFPKEGPSILRIQQVVRGDSAAYFCASSAPSYGGRVYEQYFGPGTRLTVT.

This chain uses TRBV27 with TRBJ2-3; 12 nucleotides match TRBD2. Per germline, CDR1 MNHEY and CDR2 SMNVEV (reference sequence). The trim removed 5 bases at V and 3 bases at J, leaving 3 bases unmatched. The CDR3 totals 15 residues. The CDR3 loop reads CASSPGLAGTDTQYF. CDR3 DNA sequence: TGTGCCAGCAGTCCGGGACTAGCGGGTACAGATACGCAGTATTTT.